The clone carrying this TCR beta chain came up a few times. Its matching antigen is unknown. MiXCR, applied by TCRdb to the reads, yields one record per CDR3 protein. The data show approximately 310,000 distinct CDR3 sequences, 25% seen once. This sample stems from a study of T cell repertoires in cytomegalovirus infection. This CDR3 comprises 15 residues. The V end lost 4 bases, the J end lost 2 bases, and 14 bases lay between the germline ends. Germline CDR1 reads SGHRS; CDR2 reads YFSETQ. The sequence came from a human donor in good health (CMV status not recorded). Some clones in this sample may be carry-over from other donors' samples. This material consisted of cultured PBMCs, taken from culture after CMV antigen stimulation. This chain links TRBV5-1 with TRBJ2-3; no definite D call. DNA for the CDR3: TGCGCCAGCAGCCTAATGCCTTTAACCACAGATACGCAGTATTTT. Its translation: CASSLMPLTTDTQYF. Variable domain in full (rest from reference TRBV5-1 and TRBJ2-3): KAGVTQTPRYLIKTRGQQVTLSCSPISGHRSVSWYQQTPGQGLQFLFEYFSETQRNKGNFPGRFSGRQFSNSRSEMNVSTLELGDSALYLCASSLMPLTTDTQYFGPGTRLTVL.